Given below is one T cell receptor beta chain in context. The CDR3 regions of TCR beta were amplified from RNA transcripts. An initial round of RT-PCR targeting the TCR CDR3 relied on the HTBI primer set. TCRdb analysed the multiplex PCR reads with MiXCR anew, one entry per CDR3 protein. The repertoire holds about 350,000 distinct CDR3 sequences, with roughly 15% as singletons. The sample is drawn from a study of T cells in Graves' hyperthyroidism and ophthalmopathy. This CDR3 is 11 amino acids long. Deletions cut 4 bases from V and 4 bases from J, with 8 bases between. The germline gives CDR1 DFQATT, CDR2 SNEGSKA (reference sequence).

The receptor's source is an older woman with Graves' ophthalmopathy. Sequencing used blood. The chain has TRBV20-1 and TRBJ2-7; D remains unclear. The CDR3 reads CSANLDYEQYF. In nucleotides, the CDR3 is TGCAGTGCTAACCTAGATTACGAGCAGTACTTC.